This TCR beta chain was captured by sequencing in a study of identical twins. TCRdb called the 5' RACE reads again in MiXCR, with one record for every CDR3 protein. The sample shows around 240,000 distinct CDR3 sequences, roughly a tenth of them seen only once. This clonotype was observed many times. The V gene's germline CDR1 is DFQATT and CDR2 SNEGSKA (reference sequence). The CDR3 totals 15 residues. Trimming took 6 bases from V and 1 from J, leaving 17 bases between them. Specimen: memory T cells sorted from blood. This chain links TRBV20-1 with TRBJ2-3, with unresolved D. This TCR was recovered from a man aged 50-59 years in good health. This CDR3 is CSALRVGLGTDTQYF. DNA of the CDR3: TGCAGTGCCCTTAGAGTGGGGTTGGGCACAGATACGCAGTATTTT.